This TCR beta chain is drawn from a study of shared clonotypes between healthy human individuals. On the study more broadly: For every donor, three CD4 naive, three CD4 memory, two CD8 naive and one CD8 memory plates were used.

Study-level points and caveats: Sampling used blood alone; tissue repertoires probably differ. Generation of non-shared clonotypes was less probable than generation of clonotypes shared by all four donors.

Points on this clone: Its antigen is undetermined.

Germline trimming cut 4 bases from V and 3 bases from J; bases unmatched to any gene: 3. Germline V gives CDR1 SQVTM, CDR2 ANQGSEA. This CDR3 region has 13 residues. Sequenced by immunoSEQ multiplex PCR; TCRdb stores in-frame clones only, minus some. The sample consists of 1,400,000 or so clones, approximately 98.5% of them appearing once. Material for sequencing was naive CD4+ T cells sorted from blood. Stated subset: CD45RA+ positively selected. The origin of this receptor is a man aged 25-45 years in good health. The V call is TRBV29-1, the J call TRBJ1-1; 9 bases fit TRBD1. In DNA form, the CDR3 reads TGCAGCGTTGTAGGGACAGGGTACACTGAAGCTTTCTTT. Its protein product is CSVVGTGYTEAFF. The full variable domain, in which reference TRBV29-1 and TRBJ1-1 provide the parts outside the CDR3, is SAVISQKPSRDICQRGTSLTIQCQVDSQVTMMFWYRQQPGQSLTLIATANQGSEATYESGFVIDKFPISRPNLTFSTLTVSNMSPEDSSIYLCSVVGTGYTEAFFGQGTRLTVV.